The next 17 T cell receptor beta chains were all read from a single sample in a study of regulatory dendritic cells for organ transplantation. Clones were read by immunoSEQ multiplex PCR, and TCRdb kept only the in-frame ones, dropping some. This table holds some 40,000 clones, around nine tenths found once. The sequencing sample was made of naive CD8+ T cells from blood. Subset given: CD45RA+ naive T cells. These receptor sequences come from a human donor in good health.

This rearrangement joins TRBV19 to TRBJ2-3, with 7 nucleotides matching TRBD1. The junction had 8 bases not matched to a gene; V was cut back by 5 bases and J by 3 bases. The CDR3 runs 15 residues. Germline CDR1 is LNHDA and CDR2 is SQIVND (reference sequence). The CDR3 loop is CASSSQGFWTDTQYF. The CDR3 DNA sequence: TGTGCCAGTAGTTCACAGGGGTTTTGGACAGATACGCAGTATTTT.

The rearrangement links TRBV9 to TRBJ2-5; D remains unclear. Germline V gene lookup returns CDR1 SGDLS and CDR2 YYNGEE. The CDR3 sequence is 14 residues long. The V gene lost 0 bases and the J gene lost 5 bases, with 11 bases spanning the gap. The CDR3 spells CASSVEGSRETQYF. As DNA, the CDR3 is TGTGCCAGCAGCGTAGAGGGAAGTCGGGAGACCCAGTACTTC.

The chain is built from TRBV13 and TRBJ1-5; D gene ambiguous. Germline values: CDR1 PRHDT, CDR2 FYEKMQ (reference sequence). The CDR3 consists of 15 residues. V was clipped by 6 bases and J by 6 bases, with 18 bases between them. The CDR3: CASSKYGEWGQPQHF. The DNA of the CDR3 is TGTGCCAGCAGTAAATACGGGGAGTGGGGTCAGCCCCAGCATTTT.

The chain links TRBV4-1 to TRBJ2-1, with 11 bases aligning to TRBD2. The CDR3 sequence is 15 residues long. Losses at the gene ends were 3 bases for V and 4 bases for J; bases not matched to a gene: 2. In germline, CDR1 is MGHRA, CDR2 YSYEKL. The CDR3 nucleotides are TGCGCCAGCAGCCAGGGGACTAGCGGATACAATGAGCAGTTCTTC. This translates into CASSQGTSGYNEQFF.

The rearrangement links TRBV6-1 to TRBJ2-7, with a weak D call TRBD1 (6 bases). This CDR3 region has 14 residues. V was pared by 5 bases and J by 2 bases, with 13 bases between. The V gene's germline CDR1 is MNHNS and CDR2 SASEGT. The CDR3 sequence: CASSKNRVTYEQYF. CDR3 nucleotides: TGTGCCAGCAGTAAAAACAGGGTTACCTACGAGCAGTACTTC.

The chain joins TRBV7-2 to TRBJ1-1, with D possibly TRBD1 on 6 matching bases. Trimming pared 4 bases from V and 6 bases from J, leaving 24 bases between. Germline assignment: CDR1 SGHTA and CDR2 FQGNSA. The CDR3 consists of 17 residues. The DNA for the CDR3 is TGTGCCAGCAGCTCCCACAAGGACAGCCCCGTGTACTCTGAAGCTTTCTTT. It translates to CASSSHKDSPVYSEAFF.

V usage is TRBV13 and J usage is TRBJ1-2, with D possibly TRBD1 on 5 matching bases. The germline V gene encodes CDR1 PRHDT and CDR2 FYEKMQ (reference sequence). Trimming left V 4 bases short and J 1 base short, with 10 bases between. The CDR3 is made up of 14 amino acids. The CDR3 sequence is CASSWGLNNYGYTF. Written as DNA, the CDR3 is TGTGCCAGCAGCTGGGGGTTAAATAACTATGGCTACACCTTC.

This clone was observed a single time. V is TRBV2 and J is TRBJ2-5; a weak D match, TRBD1 (5 bases). Trimming stripped 3 bases from V and 5 bases from J, with 19 bases between. The germline gives CDR1 SNHLY, CDR2 FYNNEI. The CDR3 totals 16 residues. CDR3 amino acids: CASSDYGVAGWETQYF. For the CDR3, the DNA is TGTGCCAGCAGTGATTATGGGGTCGCAGGGTGGGAGACCCAGTACTTC.

V gene TRBV14 combines with J gene TRBJ2-1, with unresolved D. The V end was cut by 5 bases, the J end by 5 bases, with 16 bases between. Germline-derived CDR1 and CDR2 are SGHDN and FVKESK. The CDR3 is 15 amino acids. CDR3 coding DNA: TGTGCCAGCAGCGTACGTCGCATGAACCACAATGAGCAGTTCTTC. This codes for CASSVRRMNHNEQFF.

This chain links TRBV6-5 with TRBJ2-7; 7 bases fit TRBD2. The germline V gene encodes CDR1 MNHEY and CDR2 SVGAGI. The CDR3 is 15 amino acids. The V segment lost 0 bases and the J segment 2 bases; nucleotides outside the gene matches: 4. CDR3 loop: CASSYSGGDAYEQYF. The CDR3 bases are TGTGCCAGCAGTTACTCGGGAGGGGACGCCTACGAGCAGTACTTC.

This chain connects TRBV10-3 to TRBJ2-7; 13 nucleotides line up with TRBD2. Trimming removed 4 bases from V and 0 bases from J; junction bases left unmatched: 9. Germline CDR1 is ENHRY and CDR2 is SYGVKD. This CDR3 region has 18 residues. Here the CDR3 reads CAISGTSGGDRRSYEQYF. CDR3 nucleotides: TGTGCCATCAGTGGGACTAGCGGGGGAGACCGCCGCTCCTACGAGCAGTACTTC.

V gene TRBV9 combines with J gene TRBJ2-5; D possibly corresponds to TRBD1 (5 bases). In germline, CDR1 is SGDLS, CDR2 YYNGEE. Trimming left V 3 bases short and J 2 bases short, with 8 bases between. This CDR3 region has 13 residues. CDR3 in DNA: TGTGCCAGCAGCGCGGACACGCAAGAGACCCAGTACTTC. This gives the protein CASSADTQETQYF.

CDR3 loop: CASSSQGAHGYTF. Here the CDR3 DNA reads TGTGCCAGCAGTTCTCAGGGGGCGCATGGCTACACCTTC. V gene TRBV27 combines with J gene TRBJ1-2; 8 nucleotides align to TRBD1. CDR3 length: 13 amino acids. Germline loops: CDR1 MNHEY, CDR2 SMNVEV (reference sequence). V shed 4 bases, J shed 6 bases, and the junction held 4 bases outside the gene matches.

This rearrangement joins TRBV28 to TRBJ2-7; TRBD2 matches 11 bases. The CDR3 totals 14 residues. With V trimmed by 4 bases and J by 6 bases, 5 bases remained unmatched. The germline CDR1 and CDR2 sequences are MDHEN and SYDVKM. The CDR3 region is CASSSIAGGREQYF. The CDR3 DNA follows: TGTGCCAGCAGTTCTATAGCGGGAGGGCGCGAGCAGTACTTC.

This chain links TRBV7-6 with TRBJ2-7; D is ambiguous. This CDR3 comprises 15 residues. Per the germline V gene, CDR1 is SGHVS and CDR2 is FNYEAQ. V lost 5 bases and J 2 bases, leaving 16 bases between the germline ends. DNA of the CDR3: TGTGCCAGCAGCCCCCAAATGGCAGGAACCTACGAGCAGTACTTC. Its translation: CASSPQMAGTYEQYF.

The rearrangement joins TRBV28 to TRBJ1-2, with a weak D call TRBD1 (6 bases). V was clipped by 4 bases and J by 4 bases, with 19 bases between them. CDR1 and CDR2 (germline): MDHEN, SYDVKM. CDR3 size: 16 residues. DNA for the CDR3: TGTGCCAGCAGTTCCTCCGGGACAAGGTACCGCTATGGCTACACCTTC. It codes for CASSSSGTRYRYGYTF.

The chain employs TRBV5-4 and TRBJ1-4; weak D call: TRBD1 (6 bases). Trimming pared 4 bases from V and 4 bases from J, leaving 14 bases between. In germline, CDR1 is SGHNT, CDR2 YYREEE (reference sequence). This CDR3 contains 15 residues. The CDR3 spells CASSDTGSGNEKLFF. CDR3 DNA: TGTGCCAGCAGCGATACAGGGTCCGGTAATGAAAAACTGTTTTTT. Supplemented by reference TRBV5-4 and TRBJ1-4, the full variable domain reads ETGVTQSPTHLIKTRGQQVTLRCSSQSGHNTVSWYQQALGQGPQFIFQYYREEENGRGNFPPRFSGLQFPNYSSELNVNALELDDSALYLCASSDTGSGNEKLFFGSGTQLSVL.